These T cell receptor beta chains were read from a single sample in a study of OX40 agonist ivuxolimab in advanced cancers. Only in-frame clones appear in the TCRdb table, and some are missing; sequencing was by immunoSEQ multiplex PCR. This table has tens of thousands of clones, approximately 90% appearing once. The input for sequencing was CD4+ or CD8+ T cells sorted from blood, taken in a trial of the OX40 agonist ivuxolimab. These receptors all stem from an adult with an advanced solid tumor such as melanoma, head and neck, liver or kidney cancer. Each CDR3 is given with its conserved first and last residue. Each record gives: V gene, J gene, CDR3 protein.

TRBV7-9	TRBJ1-2	CASSSRDTYYGYTF
TRBV19	TRBJ1-5	CASSHDYRVLDQPQHF
TRBV30	TRBJ1-4	CAWGRGQTNEKLFF
TRBV5-1	TRBJ2-6	CASSLGIGWDSGANVLTF
TRBV2	TRBJ1-2	CASSEAPGPYYGYTF
TRBV9	TRBJ2-7	CASSGGTSAYEQYF
TRBV30	TRBJ2-3	CAWSRGPKEDTQYF
TRBV2	TRBJ1-1	CASSVRDISNTEAFF
TRBV7-2	TRBJ1-2	CASRWDRADTRGYTF
TRBV29-1	TRBJ1-2	CSAPRDRGLNGYTF
TRBV30	TRBJ2-3	CAWGSLGTNTDTQYF
TRBV19	TRBJ2-3	CASSPRTLGTDTQYF
TRBV28	TRBJ1-5	CASSFLPLSNQPQHF
TRBV6-1	TRBJ2-7	CASRPTGGSYEQYF
TRBV19	TRBJ1-1	CASSRNTEAFF
TRBV4-1	TRBJ2-2	CASSRLDRTGELFF
TRBV28	TRBJ1-1	CASSSVLGGGTEAFF
TRBV7-9	TRBJ1-1	CASRRQGKGDTEAFF
TRBV28	TRBJ1-3	CASSARDSSGNTIYF
TRBV5-1	TRBJ2-5	CASRVTSGQETQYF